Listed below are T cell receptor beta chains from one sample, sequenced in a study of OX40 agonist ivuxolimab in advanced cancers. Profiled with immunoSEQ multiplex PCR; TCRdb holds only in-frame clones, not every one. The repertoire consists of approximately 41,000 clones, with 70% to 90% occurring once and the leading ten covering roughly 40%. Sequenced material: CD4+ or CD8+ T cells sorted from blood, taken in a trial of the OX40 agonist ivuxolimab. These receptors were taken from an adult with an advanced solid tumor such as melanoma, head and neck, liver or kidney cancer. Each CDR3 is given with its conserved first and last residue. Fields, in order: J gene, clone size, D gene, V gene, CDR3 protein, CDR3 DNA. The D gene is left open where the match is weak. Expanded clones get a size class; other rows say once, few or many, or leave the size out.

J: TRBJ1-2; size: NA; D: NA; V: TRBV25-1; CDR3: CASSGAPDYGYTF; DNA: TGTGCCAGCAGTGGTGCCCCGGACTATGGCTACACCTTC
J: TRBJ1-1; size: NA; D: NA; V: TRBV4-2; CDR3: CASSQVGGGDTEAFF; DNA: TGTGCCAGCAGCCAAGTTGGGGGAGGAGACACTGAAGCTTTCTTT
J: TRBJ2-1; size: few; D: NA; V: TRBV29-1; CDR3: CSVEGGGDRGIDEQFF; DNA: TGCAGCGTGGAAGGAGGGGGGGACAGAGGGATTGATGAGCAGTTCTTC
J: TRBJ1-1; size: NA; D: NA; V: TRBV7-2; CDR3: CASSLEPLTGENTEAFF; DNA: TGTGCCAGCAGCTTAGAGCCCCTGACAGGCGAGAACACTGAAGCTTTCTTT
J: TRBJ2-2; size: once; D: TRBD2; V: TRBV27; CDR3: CASSSLAGGANTGELFF; DNA: TGTGCCAGCAGTTCTCTAGCGGGGGGAGCGAACACCGGGGAGCTGTTTTTT
J: TRBJ2-7; size: NA; D: TRBD1; V: TRBV28; CDR3: CASREQGATDEQYF; DNA: TGTGCCAGCAGGGAACAGGGGGCGACGGACGAGCAGTACTTC
J: TRBJ2-3; size: NA; D: NA; V: TRBV7-9; CDR3: CASSLGAKGTQYF; DNA: TGTGCCAGCAGCCTAGGAGCAAAGGGTACGCAGTATTTT
J: TRBJ2-2; size: NA; D: NA; V: TRBV11-2; CDR3: CASSPPGQNTGELFF; DNA: TGTGCCAGCAGCCCGCCGGGACAGAACACCGGGGAGCTGTTTTTT
J: TRBJ2-3; size: NA; D: TRBD2; V: TRBV28; CDR3: CASSEPGLLPIADTQYF; DNA: TGTGCCAGCAGTGAACCGGGACTACTACCTATCGCAGATACGCAGTATTTT
J: TRBJ2-7; size: NA; D: TRBD1; V: TRBV27; CDR3: CASNPTGTPLEQYF; DNA: TGTGCCAGCAACCCGACAGGGACCCCTCTCGAGCAGTACTTC
J: TRBJ1-1; size: NA; D: NA; V: TRBV6-5; CDR3: CASKNGGLEAFF; DNA: TGTGCCAGCAAAAACGGGGGGCTTGAAGCTTTCTTT
J: TRBJ1-1; size: once; D: NA; V: TRBV5-1; CDR3: CASSPIDLNTEAFF; DNA: TGCGCCAGCAGCCCGATCGACCTGAACACTGAAGCTTTCTTT
J: TRBJ2-1; size: once; D: TRBD2; V: TRBV14; CDR3: CASSQGRGNEQFF; DNA: TGTGCCAGCAGCCAAGGGCGGGGGAATGAGCAGTTCTTC
J: TRBJ1-5; size: NA; D: NA; V: TRBV27; CDR3: CASRPRGSNQPQHF; DNA: TGTGCCAGCAGACCCCGAGGGAGCAATCAGCCCCAGCATTTT
J: TRBJ2-7; size: NA; D: TRBD2; V: TRBV5-4; CDR3: CASSLNGGGSDEQYF; DNA: TGTGCCAGCAGCTTGAATGGGGGGGGGAGCGACGAGCAGTACTTC
J: TRBJ2-7; size: NA; D: NA; V: TRBV6-5; CDR3: CASSPTGYEQYF; DNA: TGTGCCAGCAGTCCTACAGGGTACGAGCAGTACTTC
J: TRBJ2-1; size: NA; D: TRBD2; V: TRBV14; CDR3: CASSQVEAGRFYNEQFF; DNA: TGTGCCAGCAGCCAAGTCGAAGCGGGGAGGTTCTACAATGAGCAGTTCTTC
J: TRBJ2-2; size: once; D: NA; V: TRBV30; CDR3: CAWSPTGELFF; DNA: TGTGCCTGGAGTCCCACCGGGGAGCTGTTTTTT
J: TRBJ1-2; size: NA; D: NA; V: TRBV28; CDR3: CASSSPNNYGYTF; DNA: TGTGCCAGCAGTTCCCCGAATAACTATGGCTACACCTTC
J: TRBJ1-1; size: NA; D: NA; V: TRBV28; CDR3: CASSLGRTGTEAFF; DNA: TGTGCCAGCAGTTTGGGACGGACTGGCACTGAAGCTTTCTTT